The rows below give T cell receptor beta chains drawn from one sample of a study of cytomegalovirus exposure and HLA in healthy donors. The method was immunoSEQ multiplex PCR; TCRdb's version includes in-frame clones alone and lacks a portion of them. The table shows fewer than 200,000 clones, with approximately 71% occurring only once. The sequenced sample consisted of PBMCs. Every receptor here comes from a woman younger than 30 in good health and CMV-seropositive. Both conserved end residues are part of each CDR3. A D gene is named only where the DNA matches it firmly. A row's size may be missing; if present it is once, few, many or a size class.

J gene | clone size | D gene | V gene | CDR3 DNA | CDR3 protein
TRBJ2-5 | - | TRBD2 | TRBV11-3 | TGTGCCAGCAGCCCGCGGGGGGGAGAGACCCAGTACTTC | CASSPRGGETQYF
TRBJ1-2 | - | - | TRBV7-2 | TGTGCCAGCAGAAATACAGGGTCGAGTGGCTACACCTTC | CASRNTGSSGYTF
TRBJ2-1 | - | TRBD2 | TRBV11-2 | TGTGCCAGCAGCCGGGAAGCGGGGACCTACAATGAGCAGTTCTTC | CASSREAGTYNEQFF
TRBJ1-5 | - | - | TRBV19 | TGTGCCAGTAGCTGGGTAATGCGGTCTATCAGCAATCAGCCCCAGCATTTT | CASSWVMRSISNQPQHF
TRBJ2-1 | - | TRBD2 | TRBV5-4 | TGTGCCAGCAGCTTAGCGGGGGGGCCCGGGACCTACAATGAGCAGTTCTTC | CASSLAGGPGTYNEQFF
TRBJ1-4 | - | TRBD1 | TRBV6-1 | TGTGCCAGCAGTGAGGGACAGGGTGTCGAAAAACTGTTTTTT | CASSEGQGVEKLFF
TRBJ1-1 | - | TRBD1 | TRBV18 | TGTGCCAGCTCACCACCGGGGACAGCACTGAACACTGAAGCTTTCTTT | CASSPPGTALNTEAFF
TRBJ2-2 | once | TRBD2 | TRBV2 | TGTGCCAGCAGTCCCCCCTGGGGTAGCGGGAGCGCGAACACCGGGGAGCTGTTTTTT | CASSPPWGSGSANTGELFF
TRBJ1-6 | - | - | TRBV9 | TGTGCCAGCAGCCCCAGGGGACCCGATTCACCCCTCCACTTT | CASSPRGPDSPLHF
TRBJ2-2 | - | - | TRBV30 | TGTGCCTGGAGTTCAGGGTTCAACACCGGGGAGCTGTTTTTT | CAWSSGFNTGELFF
TRBJ2-7 | - | TRBD1 | TRBV11-1 | TGTGCCAGCAGCCAGGGACAGGGGAGCTACGAGCAGTACTTC | CASSQGQGSYEQYF
TRBJ1-4 | - | - | TRBV15 | TGTGCCACCAGCAGAGATAGGGGCATGGATGAAAAACTGTTTTTT | CATSRDRGMDEKLFF
TRBJ2-2 | - | - | TRBV5-1 | TGCGCCAGCAGCTCCGGACAGCTCACCGGGGAGCTGTTTTTT | CASSSGQLTGELFF
TRBJ1-2 | few | - | TRBV7-9 | TGTGCCATTCTGCGGATAGCTAACTATGGCTACACCTTC | CAILRIANYGYTF
TRBJ2-2 | - | - | TRBV5-1 | TGCGCCAGCGCTGAAGCCCCCTTATATCACACCGGGGAGCTGTTTTTT | CASAEAPLYHTGELFF
TRBJ1-2 | few | - | TRBV7-2 | TGTGCCAGCAGCTTACAGGGGTACTATGGCTACACCTTC | CASSLQGYYGYTF
TRBJ2-5 | - | - | TRBV7-2 | TGTGCCAGCAGTTACAGGGAAGCCCTCCAAGAGACCCAGTACTTC | CASSYREALQETQYF
TRBJ1-3 | - | - | TRBV7-3 | TGTGCCAGCAGCTTAATTCACTTGGGGCTTGGAAACACCATATATTTT | CASSLIHLGLGNTIYF
TRBJ2-7 | once | - | TRBV6-5 | TGTGCCAGCAGTTACAGCAACGAGCAGTACTTC | CASSYSNEQYF
TRBJ1-1 | few | - | TRBV29-1 | TGCAGCGTTGAGGCCTCCATGAACACTGAAGCTTTCTTT | CSVEASMNTEAFF
TRBJ1-1 | few | - | TRBV4-3 | TGCGCCAGCAGCCAAGAGGGCGGGCGCTACACTGAAGCTTTCTTT | CASSQEGGRYTEAFF
TRBJ1-2 | - | TRBD1 | TRBV19 | TGTGCCAGTAGTCCCTTGGACAGGGCTAACTATGGCTACACCTTC | CASSPLDRANYGYTF
TRBJ1-2 | - | TRBD1 | TRBV10-1 | TGCGCCAGCAGCCTGAGGGGCCGGGACAGGGTTGGCTACACCTTC | CASSLRGRDRVGYTF
TRBJ2-1 | once | TRBD1 | TRBV13 | TGTGCCAGCAGGCCACAGGGGGCATCCTACAATGAGCAGTTCTTC | CASRPQGASYNEQFF
TRBJ1-1 | - | - | TRBV4-2 | TGTGCCAGCAGCCCATCAATCGATCCGGCCAGGGCCACTGAGGCTTTCTTT | CASSPSIDPARATEAFF
TRBJ2-6 | - | - | TRBV5-6 | TGTACCAGCAGCTTGCAGGGTTCTGGGGCCAACGTCCTGACTTTC | CTSSLQGSGANVLTF
TRBJ1-5 | - | - | TRBV25-1 | TGTGCCAGCAGTGATGACAGTGTGAGTCAGCCCCAGCATTTT | CASSDDSVSQPQHF
TRBJ2-3 | once | - | TRBV7-2 | TGTGCCAGCAGCTTAGGGGCCCGAGGAGGCAGCACAGATACGCAGTATTTT | CASSLGARGGSTDTQYF